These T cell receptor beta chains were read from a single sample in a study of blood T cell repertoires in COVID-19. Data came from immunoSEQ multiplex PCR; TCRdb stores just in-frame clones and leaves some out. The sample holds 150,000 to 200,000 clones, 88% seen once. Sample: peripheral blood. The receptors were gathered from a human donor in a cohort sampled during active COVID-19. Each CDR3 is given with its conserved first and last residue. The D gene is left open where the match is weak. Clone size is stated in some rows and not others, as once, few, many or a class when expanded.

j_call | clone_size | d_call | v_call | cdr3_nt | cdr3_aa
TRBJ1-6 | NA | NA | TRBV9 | TGTGCCAGCACCGAGGGCTCCTATAATTCACCCCTCCACTTT | CASTEGSYNSPLHF
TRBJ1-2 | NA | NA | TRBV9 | TGTGCCAGCAGCGAAGGGGCCTATGGCTACACCTTC | CASSEGAYGYTF
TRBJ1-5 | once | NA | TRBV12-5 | TGTGCTAGTGGTTTGGTACGAACAGGGATAAATCAGCCCCAGCATTTT | CASGLVRTGINQPQHF
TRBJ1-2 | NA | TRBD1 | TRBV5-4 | TGTGCCAGCAGCTGGACAGGGGGCGCCGACTATGGCTACACCTTC | CASSWTGGADYGYTF
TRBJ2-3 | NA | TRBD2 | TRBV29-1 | TGCAGCGTCGAAAATAGCGGGATACGAGGAGATACGCAGTATTTT | CSVENSGIRGDTQYF
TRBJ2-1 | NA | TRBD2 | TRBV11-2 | TGTGCCAGCAGTTTGATTAGCGGGGGGGATTACAATGAGCAGTTCTTC | CASSLISGGDYNEQFF
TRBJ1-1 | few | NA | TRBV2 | TGTGCCAGCAGTGTCGTGAGAGCTGAAGCTTTCTTT | CASSVVRAEAFF
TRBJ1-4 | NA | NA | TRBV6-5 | TGTGCCAGCATGGGGCGTCCAGTTGAAAAACTGTTTTTT | CASMGRPVEKLFF
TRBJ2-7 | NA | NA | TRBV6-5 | TGTGCCAGCAGTCCCCGCGGTTCCTACGAGCAGTACTTC | CASSPRGSYEQYF
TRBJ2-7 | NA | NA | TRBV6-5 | TGTGCCAGCAGGGCACTATACTACGAGCAGTACTTC | CASRALYYEQYF
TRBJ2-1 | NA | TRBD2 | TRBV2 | TGTGCCAGCAAAAGGGAAGCGGGAATCACCTACAATGAGCAGTTCTTC | CASKREAGITYNEQFF
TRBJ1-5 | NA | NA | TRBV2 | TGTGCCAGCAGTCGGTTTGGACAGAGCAATCAGCCCCAGCATTTT | CASSRFGQSNQPQHF
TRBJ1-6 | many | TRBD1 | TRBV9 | TGTGCCAGCAGCCCGGGACAGTTCATGAATTCACCCCTCCACTTT | CASSPGQFMNSPLHF
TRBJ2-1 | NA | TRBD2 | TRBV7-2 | TGTGCCAGCAGCTTAGAACTAGCGGCATACAATGAGCAGTTCTTC | CASSLELAAYNEQFF
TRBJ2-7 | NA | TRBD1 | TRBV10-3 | TGTGCCATCAGTGTCCTAGCAGGGGGTGCAACCGAGCAGTACTTC | CAISVLAGGATEQYF
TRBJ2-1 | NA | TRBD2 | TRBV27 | TGTGCCAGCAGTTTAAAGAAGATAGGACTAGCCCTGGTTGAGCAGTTCTTC | CASSLKKIGLALVEQFF
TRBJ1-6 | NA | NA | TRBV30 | TGTGCCTGGAACAGGGACAATTCACCCCTCCACTTT | CAWNRDNSPLHF
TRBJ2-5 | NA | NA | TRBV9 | TGTGCCAGCAGCGTAGTGGCAGGGATGGAGACCCAGTACTTC | CASSVVAGMETQYF
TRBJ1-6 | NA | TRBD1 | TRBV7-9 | TGTGCCAGCAGCAAACAGGGGGCGTTAGAGAATTCACCCCTCCACTTT | CASSKQGALENSPLHF
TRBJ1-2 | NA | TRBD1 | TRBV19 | TGTGCCAGTAGTTTGGGGACAGGGGGCGCGGGCTACTATGGCTACACCTTC | CASSLGTGGAGYYGYTF
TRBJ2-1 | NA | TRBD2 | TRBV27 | TGTGCCAGCAGCCCAGCGGGGGGGCCCTGGAATGAGCAGTTCTTC | CASSPAGGPWNEQFF
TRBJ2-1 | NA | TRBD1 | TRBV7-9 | TGTGCCAGCAGCCCACAGGGGGTCTACAATGAGCAGTTCTTC | CASSPQGVYNEQFF
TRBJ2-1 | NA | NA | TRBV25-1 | TGTGCCAGCAGGTCTAATGAGCAGTTCTTC | CASRSNEQFF
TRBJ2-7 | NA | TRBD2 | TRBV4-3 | TGCGCCAGCAGCCAAGATATGGCGGGGGGGACCTACGAGCAGTACTTC | CASSQDMAGGTYEQYF
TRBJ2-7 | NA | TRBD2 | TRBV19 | TGTGCCAGTAGGCGGGGGTACGGCTACGAGCAGTACTTC | CASRRGYGYEQYF
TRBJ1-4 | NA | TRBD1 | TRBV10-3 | TGTGCCATCAGCGAAAGACAGGGGAGTGAAAAACTGTTTTTT | CAISERQGSEKLFF
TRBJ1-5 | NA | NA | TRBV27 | TGTGCCAGCAGTTTAGCGACAGTCGGCCAGCCCCAGCATTTT | CASSLATVGQPQHF
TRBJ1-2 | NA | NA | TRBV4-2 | TGTGCCAGCACACAGTCGAACAGGGTTCTCAACTATGGCTACACCTTC | CASTQSNRVLNYGYTF
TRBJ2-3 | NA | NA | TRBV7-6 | TGTGCCAGCAGCTTAGGCCCCGGGGTCTCAGATACGCAGTATTTT | CASSLGPGVSDTQYF
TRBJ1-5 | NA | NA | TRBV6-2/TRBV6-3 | TGTGCCAGCAGTTCTCCCCGTTCCAGATATAGCAATCAGCCCCAGCATTTT | CASSSPRSRYSNQPQHF
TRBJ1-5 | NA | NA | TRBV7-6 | TGTGCCAGCAGCGAGGGACTGACGTCCGATCAGCCCCAGCATTTT | CASSEGLTSDQPQHF
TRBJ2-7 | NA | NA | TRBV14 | TGTGCCAGCAGCCACGGGGGGCTTATTTACGAGCAGTACTTC | CASSHGGLIYEQYF
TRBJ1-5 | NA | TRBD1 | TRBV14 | TGTGCCAGCAGCCTTAATATACACAGGGGTACCCGCCAGCCCCAGCATTTT | CASSLNIHRGTRQPQHF
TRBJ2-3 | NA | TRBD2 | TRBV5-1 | TGCGCCAGCAGCTTGGACTCTAGCGGGAGGGGGGCAGATACGCAGTATTTT | CASSLDSSGRGADTQYF
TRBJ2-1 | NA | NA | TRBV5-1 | TGCGCCAGCAGCCTTGGAGCGGTACCCGATGAGCAGTTCTTC | CASSLGAVPDEQFF
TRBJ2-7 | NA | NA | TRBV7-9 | TGTGCCAGCACCTTGACTGGCTCCTACGAGCAGTACTTC | CASTLTGSYEQYF
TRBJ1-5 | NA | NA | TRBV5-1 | TGCGCCAGCAGCTTGGTTCCTGGGCCAGCAGGCAATCAGCCCCAGCATTTT | CASSLVPGPAGNQPQHF
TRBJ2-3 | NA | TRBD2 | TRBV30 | TGTGCCTGGAGACCTGACGGGAGGACTAGCCTAGATACGCAGTATTTT | CAWRPDGRTSLDTQYF
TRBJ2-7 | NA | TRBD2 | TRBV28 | TGTGCCAGCAGACAGTTGCCTAGCGGGTTGGGGGAGCAGTACTTC | CASRQLPSGLGEQYF
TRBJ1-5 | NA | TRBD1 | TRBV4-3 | TGCGCCAGCAGCCAAGATAAACGGGACAGGCTAAATCAGCCCCAGCATTTT | CASSQDKRDRLNQPQHF
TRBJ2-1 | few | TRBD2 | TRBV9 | TGTGCCAGCAGTCGGACTAGCCAAAGCTCCTACAATGAGCAGTTCTTC | CASSRTSQSSYNEQFF
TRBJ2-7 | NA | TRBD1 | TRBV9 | TGTGCCAGCAGCGCCGGGACAGGCCCCTACGAGCAGTACTTC | CASSAGTGPYEQYF
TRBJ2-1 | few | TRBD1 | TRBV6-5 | TGTGCCAGCCACAGACAGGGTACGAATGAGCAGTTCTTC | CASHRQGTNEQFF
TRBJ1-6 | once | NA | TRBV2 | TGTGCCAGCAGTGAAGGGGGGACAAGGAACAATTCACCCCTCCACTTT | CASSEGGTRNNSPLHF
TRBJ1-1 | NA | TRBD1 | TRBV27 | TGTGCCAGCAGACGCGACAGGGGACAAGAAGCTTTCTTT | CASRRDRGQEAFF
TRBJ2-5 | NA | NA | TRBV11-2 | TGTGCCAGCAGCTTAGGGCTAGTAGGCCAAGAGACCCAGTACTTC | CASSLGLVGQETQYF
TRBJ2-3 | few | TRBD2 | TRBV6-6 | TGTGCCAGCAGTTCTCAGGGACTAGCGGGAGCAGATACGCAGTATTTT | CASSSQGLAGADTQYF
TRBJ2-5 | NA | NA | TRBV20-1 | TGCAGTGCTAAGACAGAAGAGACCCAGTACTTC | CSAKTEETQYF
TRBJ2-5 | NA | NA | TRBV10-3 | TGTGCCATCATGCGGGTTTTAGGGGAGACCCAGTACTTC | CAIMRVLGETQYF
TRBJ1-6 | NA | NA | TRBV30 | TGTGCCTGGAGTGGGCTGACTGCAAACTCCTATAATTCACCCCTCCACTTT | CAWSGLTANSYNSPLHF
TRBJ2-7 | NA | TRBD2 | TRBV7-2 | TGTGCCAGCAGCTTATGGGCTAGCGGGGGTGGGGAGCAGTACTTC | CASSLWASGGGEQYF
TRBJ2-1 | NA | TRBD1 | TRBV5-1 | TGCGCCAGCAGCTTGGGACAGGGCGTCGGAAATGAGCAGTTCTTC | CASSLGQGVGNEQFF
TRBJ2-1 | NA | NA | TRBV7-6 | TGTGCCAGCAGCTTATTAGGGGGACATGAGCAGTTCTTC | CASSLLGGHEQFF
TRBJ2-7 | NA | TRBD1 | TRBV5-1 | TGCGCCAGCAGCCCGGAGCAGGGGGCCGACGAGCAGTACTTC | CASSPEQGADEQYF
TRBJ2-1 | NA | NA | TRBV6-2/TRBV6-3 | TGTGCCAGCAGTCCAACTCCCTTAGCGGAAGGGGACAATGAGCAGTTCTTC | CASSPTPLAEGDNEQFF
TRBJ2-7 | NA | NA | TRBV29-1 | TGCAGCGTTTCTGGCAGGATCTACGAGCAGTACTTC | CSVSGRIYEQYF
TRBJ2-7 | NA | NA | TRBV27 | TGTGCCAGCAGTCGGACTTACCTACTCTACGAGCAGTACTTC | CASSRTYLLYEQYF
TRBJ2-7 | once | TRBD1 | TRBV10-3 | TGTGCCATCAGTGACCCCGGGACAGCCTACGAGCAGTACTTC | CAISDPGTAYEQYF
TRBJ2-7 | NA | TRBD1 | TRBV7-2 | TGTGCCAGCAGCTTGCCTGGATCCGGACAGGACCTGACCTACGAGCAGTACTTC | CASSLPGSGQDLTYEQYF